Below, one TCR beta chain is given with its context. What it binds is unknown. These data are taken from a study of T cell responses to AZD1222 COVID-19 vaccine. Study as a whole: Pooled together were second doses at about 4 or about 12 weeks. Study conclusions and caveats: Two doses of AZD1222 preceded a rise in Spike-specific TCR breadth and depth. Spike-wide coverage was observed for vaccine-associated CD4 TCRs, with dominant responses at 160-218 and 743-854. Most donors were white British and more were female, and clonal diversity was possibly underestimated.

The germline V gene has CDR1 SGHNT and CDR2 YENEEA. CDR3 length: 17 amino acids. The trim removed 0 bases at V and 0 bases at J, leaving 2 bases unmatched. Clones were sequenced by immunoSEQ multiplex PCR, and TCRdb holds only the in-frame ones, with some missing. Altogether approximately 100,000 clones are present, approximately 91% being singletons, with the ten largest covering 16%. V gene TRBV11-3 combines with J gene TRBJ2-6; TRBD1 matches at 7 bases. The specimen comprised peripheral blood, sampled on day 0 of AZD1222 vaccination. This TCR came from an adult in good health. The chain's CDR3 is CASSLEAGGSGANVLTF. The DNA of the CDR3 is TGTGCCAGCAGCTTAGAGGCAGGGGGCTCTGGGGCCAACGTCCTGACTTTC.